Sequencing of this T cell receptor beta chain was carried out in a study of Ad26.COV2.S vaccination and SARS-CoV-2 variants. V was pared by 5 bases and J by 0 bases, with 14 bases between. Germline CDR1 SGHTA, CDR2 FQGTGA. CDR3 length: 15 amino acids. The repertoire was sequenced with immunoSEQ multiplex PCR; TCRdb's copy has only in-frame clones and lacks some. Found here are 450,000 to 550,000 clones, 80% to 90% of them singletons; the top ten hold about 2.4%. The treatment here: roughly 19 received Ad26.COV2.S at low or high dose, single or two shots; a few received placebo; per-sample allocation not given. Sampling was done on day 63 after the first vaccine or placebo injection.

Sequenced here: peripheral blood, sampled in a trial of Ad26.COV2.S vaccine versus placebo. The rearrangement links TRBV7-3 to TRBJ2-7, with a tentative D call TRBD1 (5 bases). The sequence was obtained from a person aged 18-65 years who received the Ad26.COV2.S COVID-19 vaccine or a placebo. The CDR3 protein is CASSPQGGSSYEQYF. CDR3 coding DNA: TGTGCCAGCAGCCCCCAGGGCGGCAGCTCCTACGAGCAGTACTTC.